Below, one T cell receptor beta chain is given with its context. Some clones are missing from TCRdb's copy, which holds only in-frame ones; the method was immunoSEQ multiplex PCR. The top ten clones hold 1.2% of a sample with fewer than 50,000 clones, roughly 90% of them seen once. The sample originates from a study of memory CD8 T cells in hepatitis C reinfection. CDR1 SGHVS and CDR2 FQNEAQ come from the germline V gene. J gave up 2 bases and V 5 bases, and 4 bases lay outside the gene matches. This CDR3 contains 15 residues. Documented time point: peak reinfection, 3 to 8 weeks after reinfection detection. TCR sequencing was done directly ex vivo on sorted cells, without expansion in vitro. Total naive CD8 T cells were sorted as viable CD3+ CD8+ CD45RO- cells from two donors.

Sequencing was done on a sample of naive CD8+ T cells sorted from blood. The chain uses TRBV7-8 and TRBJ2-7; 12 bases line up with TRBD2. The TCR was taken from a man aged 18 to 29 with hepatitis C virus infection. The CDR3 loop is CASSPTSGRPYEQYF. The DNA for the CDR3 is TGTGCCAGCAGCCCTACTAGCGGGAGGCCCTACGAGCAGTACTTC. Full variable domain (missing parts from reference TRBV7-8 and TRBJ2-7): GAGVSQSPRYKVAKRGQDVALRCDPISGHVSLFWYQQALGQGPEFLTYFQNEAQLDKSGLPSDRFFAERPEGSVSTLKIQRTQQEDSAVYLCASSPTSGRPYEQYFGPGTRLTVT.